The 15 T cell receptor beta chains given below trace back to one sample, sequenced in a study of Graves' ophthalmopathy and Graves' hyperthyroidism. Amplified TCR beta CDR3 regions were obtained using RNA transcripts as template. HTBI primers were employed in first-round RT-PCR, then a second-round multiplex PCR followed. Using its own MiXCR run on the multiplex PCR reads, TCRdb lists one record per CDR3 protein. The sample carries 500,000 to 800,000 distinct CDR3 sequences, roughly two fifths recorded once. Sequenced input: peripheral blood. These receptors all stem from an adult man with Graves' ophthalmopathy.

The chain employs TRBV4-1 and TRBJ2-7, with 12 bases matching TRBD2. The length of the CDR3 is 17 residues. After removal of 2 bases from V and 6 bases from J, the junction contained 11 bases not matched to a gene. CDR1 is MGHRA and CDR2 is YSYEKL in the germline V gene. The CDR3 here is CASSQFLTSGSIVEQYF. CDR3 nucleotides: TGCGCCAGCAGCCAATTTTTGACTAGCGGGAGCATCGTCGAGCAGTACTTC.

Concerning this clonotype: This could be a read error, since a much larger clone is one nucleotide away. The chain employs TRBV2 and TRBJ1-3, with TRBD1 as a possible D gene (5 bases). The CDR3 is 14 residues long. Trimming took 7 bases from V and 9 from J, leaving 19 bases between them. Germline V lookup: CDR1 SNHLY, CDR2 FYNNEI. The CDR3 nucleotides are TGTGCCAGCACCCCCTCGTGGGCTCAGGGCACCATATATTTT. The encoded protein is CASTPSWAQGTIYF.

This clonotype was recorded a few times. The CDR3 region has the DNA TGTGCCTGGAGACTAAGCGGGGGGGTAACGAATTCACCCCTCCACTTT. Protein sequence: CAWRLSGGVTNSPLHF. The chain links TRBV30 to TRBJ1-6, with D possibly matching TRBD1 (5 bases). CDR1 is GTSNPN, CDR2 SVGIG, per germline (reference sequence). Trimming pared 3 bases from V and 7 bases from J, leaving 19 bases between. The CDR3 is made up of 16 amino acids. Using reference TRBV30 and TRBJ1-6 for the parts outside the CDR3, the full variable domain is SQTIHQWPATLVQPVGSPLSLECTVEGTSNPNLYWYRQAAGRGLQLLFYSVGIGQISSEVPQNLSASRPQDRQFILSSKKLLLSDSGFYLCAWRLSGGVTNSPLHFGNGTRLTVT.

V usage is TRBV7-8 and J usage is TRBJ2-5; tentative D call: TRBD1 (5 bases). CDR3 length equals 15 residues. Between the trimmed V and J ends, which lost 5 bases and 4 bases, there was a span of 17 bases. Germline V gives CDR1 SGHVS, CDR2 FQNEAQ. This CDR3 is CASSPTREWRETQYF. CDR3 in DNA: TGTGCCAGCAGCCCAACCAGGGAATGGCGAGAGACCCAGTACTTC.

This clonotype was found a few times. The chain employs TRBV5-8 and TRBJ2-7, with D perhaps TRBD1 (6 bases). The germline gives CDR1 SGHTS, CDR2 YDEGEE. V dropped 2 bases and J dropped 2 bases, with 11 bases sitting between them. This CDR3 is 14 amino acids long. CDR3 region: CASSLQGNPYEQYF. DNA of the CDR3: TGTGCCAGCAGCTTACAGGGAAATCCCTACGAGCAGTACTTC.

This clonotype has just a few counts. This chain links TRBV10-1 with TRBJ2-2; 12 bases line up with TRBD2. The CDR3 sequence is 17 residues long. V trimming: 2 bases; J trimming: 6 bases; junction bases outside the gene matches: 7. The germline V gene has CDR1 WNHNN and CDR2 SYGVQD (reference sequence). The CDR3 DNA follows: TGCGCCAGCAGTGAGGGGACTAGCGGGCTCCCTGCCGGGGAGCTGTTTTTT. It encodes CASSEGTSGLPAGELFF.

The chain links TRBV9 to TRBJ1-2, with TRBD1 as a possible D gene (5 bases). Germline CDR1 and CDR2: SGDLS and YYNGEE. Trimming removed 5 bases at V and 5 bases at J, with 16 bases between. This CDR3 is built from 14 residues. The CDR3 nucleotides read TGTGCCAGCAGAAGCCTGACGCAGGGTTATGGCTACACCTTC. It specifies CASRSLTQGYGYTF.

The sample holds many counts of this clonotype. The chain couples TRBV24-1 to TRBJ2-2, with D perhaps matching TRBD1 or TRBD2 (5 bases each). Germline V gene lookup returns CDR1 KGHDR and CDR2 SFDVKD. Between the trimmed V and J ends, which lost 4 bases and 8 bases, there was a span of 19 bases. The CDR3 is 16 amino acids. CDR3 region: CATSDQRDRQGGELFF. CDR3 in DNA: TGTGCCACCAGTGACCAAAGGGACCGTCAGGGTGGGGAGCTGTTTTTT.

The chain joins TRBV25-1 to TRBJ1-4, with D possibly TRBD1 on 6 matching bases. Germline CDR1 is MGHDK and CDR2 is SYGVNS. The CDR3 loop spans 13 amino acids. Deletions cut 11 bases from V and 4 bases from J, with 14 bases between. CDR3 nucleotide sequence: TGTGCCCCGACCGGGACATTTAATGAAAAACTGTTTTTT. Protein product: CAPTGTFNEKLFF.

This chain uses TRBV25-1 with TRBJ1-6; no firm D call. V dropped 6 bases and J dropped 8 bases, with 23 bases sitting between them. The CDR3 consists of 17 residues. Germline V gene sequence: CDR1 MGHDK, CDR2 SYGVNS. The CDR3: CASSPALAGRPHSPLHF. CDR3 DNA sequence: TGTGCCAGCAGCCCAGCCTTGGCGGGCCGGCCCCATTCACCCCTCCACTTT. Using reference TRBV25-1 and TRBJ1-6 for the parts outside the CDR3, the full variable domain is EADIYQTPRYLVIGTGKKITLECSQTMGHDKMYWYQQDPGMELHLIHYSYGVNSTEKGDLSSESTVSRIRTEHFPLTLESARPSHTSQYLCASSPALAGRPHSPLHFGNGTRLTVT.

This sequence joins TRBV7-9 and TRBJ2-7; 8 bases map to TRBD2. The CDR3 totals 14 residues. V lost 6 bases and J lost 6; bases outside the gene matches: 10. CDR1 is SEHNR and CDR2 is FQNEAQ in the germline V gene (reference sequence). The CDR3 coding sequence is TGTGCCAGCAGTCCCCGGGGGGGGCGCCCCGAGCAGTACTTC. Its translation: CASSPRGGRPEQYF.

As for this clonotype: Compared with germline, one end of the junction differs, possibly owing to a read error. The chain couples TRBV29-1 to TRBJ2-7, with D perhaps assigned TRBD1 or TRBD2 (6 bases each). Germline-derived CDR1 and CDR2 are SQVTM and ANQGSEA. This CDR3 spans 13 amino acids. DNA for the CDR3: TGCTGCGTGCTCGGGGGCATGAGGGACGAGCAGTACTTC. It specifies CCVLGGMRDEQYF.

On this clonotype: Mismatch with germline at one junction end may stem from a read error. The genes are TRBV7-3 and TRBJ2-6; 10 bases agree with TRBD1. Germline V lookup: CDR1 SGHTA, CDR2 FQGTGA. The CDR3 contains 14 residues. In DNA form, the CDR3 reads TGTGCCAGCAGCTCCAGGACAGGGGGCAACGTCCTGACTTTC. Amino acid sequence: CASSSRTGGNVLTF.

V and J are TRBV29-1 and TRBJ1-2, with D perhaps matching TRBD1 (5 bases). V was shortened by 3 bases and J by 8 bases, with 10 bases between the two germline ends. This CDR3 is built from 11 residues. CDR1 is SQVTM, CDR2 ANQGSEA, per germline. The CDR3 coding sequence is TGCAGCGTTGACTCGGGGCCCGGCTACACCTTC. The encoded protein is CSVDSGPGYTF. The full variable domain, rest sourced from reference TRBV29-1 and TRBJ1-2, is SAVISQKPSRDICQRGTSLTIQCQVDSQVTMMFWYRQQPGQSLTLIATANQGSEATYESGFVIDKFPISRPNLTFSTLTVSNMSPEDSSIYLCSVDSGPGYTFGSGTRLTVV.

With regard to this clonotype: This sequence may be a read error, since a much larger clone differs from it by one base. V usage is TRBV2 and J usage is TRBJ2-5, with D uncertain. The CDR3 covers 13 residues. Germline V gene sequence: CDR1 SNHLY, CDR2 FYNNEI. V lost 7 bases, J lost 3 bases, and 12 bases lay in between. CDR3 protein: CASTGVYEETQYF. CDR3 nucleotides: TGTGCCAGCACAGGCGTTTATGAAGAGACCCAGTACTTC.